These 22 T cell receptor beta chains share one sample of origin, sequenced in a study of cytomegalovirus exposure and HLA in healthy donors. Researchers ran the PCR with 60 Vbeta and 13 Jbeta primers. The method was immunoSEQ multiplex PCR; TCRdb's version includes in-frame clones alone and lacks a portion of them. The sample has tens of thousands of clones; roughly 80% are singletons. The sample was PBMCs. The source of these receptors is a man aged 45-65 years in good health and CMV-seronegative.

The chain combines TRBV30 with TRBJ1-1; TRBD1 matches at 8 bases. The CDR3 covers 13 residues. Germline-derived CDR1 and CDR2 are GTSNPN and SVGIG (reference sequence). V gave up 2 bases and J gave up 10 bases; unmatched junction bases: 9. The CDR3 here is CAWSLEQGARAFF. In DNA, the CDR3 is TGTGCCTGGAGTCTTGAGCAGGGGGCGAGAGCTTTCTTT.

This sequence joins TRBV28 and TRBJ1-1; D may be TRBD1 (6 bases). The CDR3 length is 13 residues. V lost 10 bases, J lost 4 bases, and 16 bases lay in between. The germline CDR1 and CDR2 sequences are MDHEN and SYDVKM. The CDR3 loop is CANRGAAGTEAFF. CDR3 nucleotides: TGTGCCAACCGGGGGGCGGCGGGCACTGAAGCTTTCTTT. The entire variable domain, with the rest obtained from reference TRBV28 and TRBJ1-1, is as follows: DVKVTQSSRYLVKRTGEKVFLECVQDMDHENMFWYRQDPGLGLRLIYFSYDVKMKEKGDIPEGYSVSREKKERFSLILESASTNQTSMYLCANRGAAGTEAFFGQGTRLTVV.

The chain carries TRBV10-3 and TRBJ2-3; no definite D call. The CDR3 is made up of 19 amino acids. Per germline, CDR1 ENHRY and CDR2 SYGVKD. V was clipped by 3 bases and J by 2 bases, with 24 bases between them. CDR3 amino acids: CAISEFGSPRLPDTDTQYF. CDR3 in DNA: TGTGCCATCAGTGAATTCGGGTCCCCGAGGCTGCCCGACACAGATACGCAGTATTTT.

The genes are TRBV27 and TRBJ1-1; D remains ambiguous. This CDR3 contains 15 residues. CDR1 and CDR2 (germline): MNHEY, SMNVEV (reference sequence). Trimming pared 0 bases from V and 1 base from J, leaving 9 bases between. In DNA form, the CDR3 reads TGTGCCAGCAGTTTATCGATAGAGGGGAACACTGAAGCTTTCTTT. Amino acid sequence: CASSLSIEGNTEAFF.

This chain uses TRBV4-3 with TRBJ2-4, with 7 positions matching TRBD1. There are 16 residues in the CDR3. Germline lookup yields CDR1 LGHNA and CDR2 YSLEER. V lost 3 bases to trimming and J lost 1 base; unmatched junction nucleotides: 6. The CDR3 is CASSHLVQGAKNIQYF. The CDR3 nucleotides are TGCGCCAGCAGCCACTTAGTACAGGGGGCCAAAAACATTCAGTACTTC.

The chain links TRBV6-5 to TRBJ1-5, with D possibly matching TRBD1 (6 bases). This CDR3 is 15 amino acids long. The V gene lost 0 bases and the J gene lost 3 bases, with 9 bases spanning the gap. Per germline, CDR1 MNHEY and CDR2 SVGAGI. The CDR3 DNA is TGTGCCAGCAGTTACTCCGCAGGGGTCAATCAGCCCCAGCATTTT. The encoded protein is CASSYSAGVNQPQHF.

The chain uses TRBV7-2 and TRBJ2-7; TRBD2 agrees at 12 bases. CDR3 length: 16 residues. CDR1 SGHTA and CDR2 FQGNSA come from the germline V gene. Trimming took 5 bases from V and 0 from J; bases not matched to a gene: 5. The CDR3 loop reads CASSAGLAGSSYEQYF. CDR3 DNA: TGTGCCAGCAGCGCCGGACTAGCGGGGAGCTCCTACGAGCAGTACTTC. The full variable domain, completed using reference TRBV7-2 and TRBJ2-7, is GAGVSQSPSNKVTEKGKDVELRCDPISGHTALYWYRQSLGQGLEFLIYFQGNSAPDKSGLPSDRFSAERTGGSVSTLTIQRTQQEDSAVYLCASSAGLAGSSYEQYFGPGTRLTVT.

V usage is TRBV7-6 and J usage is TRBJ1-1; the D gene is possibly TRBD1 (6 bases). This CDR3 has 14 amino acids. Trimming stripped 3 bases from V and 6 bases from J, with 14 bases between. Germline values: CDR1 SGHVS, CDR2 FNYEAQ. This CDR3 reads CASSLAGSGAEAFF. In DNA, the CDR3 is TGTGCCAGCAGCTTGGCAGGTTCAGGGGCTGAAGCTTTCTTT.

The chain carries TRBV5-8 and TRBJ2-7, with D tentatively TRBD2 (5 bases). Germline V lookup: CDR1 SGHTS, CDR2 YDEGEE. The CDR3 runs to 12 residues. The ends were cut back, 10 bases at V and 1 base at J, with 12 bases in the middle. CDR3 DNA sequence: TGTGCCCCCCGAGGGATTTCCTACGAGCAGTACTTC. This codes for CAPRGISYEQYF. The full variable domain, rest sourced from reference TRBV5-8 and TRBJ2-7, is EAGVTQSPTHLIKTRGQQATLRCSPISGHTSVYWYQQALGLGLQFLLWYDEGEERNRGNFPPRFSGRQFPNYSSELNVNALELEDSALYLCAPRGISYEQYFGPGTRLTVT.

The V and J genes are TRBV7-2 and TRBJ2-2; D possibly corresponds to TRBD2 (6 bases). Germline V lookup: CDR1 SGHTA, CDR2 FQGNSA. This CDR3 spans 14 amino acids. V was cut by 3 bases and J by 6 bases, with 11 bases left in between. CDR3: CASSFLGTPGELFF. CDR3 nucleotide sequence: TGTGCCAGCAGCTTCCTCGGGACTCCCGGGGAGCTGTTTTTT.

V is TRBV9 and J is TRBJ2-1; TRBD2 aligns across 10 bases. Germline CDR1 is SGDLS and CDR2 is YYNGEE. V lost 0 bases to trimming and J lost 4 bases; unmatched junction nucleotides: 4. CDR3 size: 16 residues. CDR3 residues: CASSVAGTSAYNEQFF. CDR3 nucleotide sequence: TGTGCCAGCAGCGTAGCTGGGACTAGCGCATACAATGAGCAGTTCTTC.

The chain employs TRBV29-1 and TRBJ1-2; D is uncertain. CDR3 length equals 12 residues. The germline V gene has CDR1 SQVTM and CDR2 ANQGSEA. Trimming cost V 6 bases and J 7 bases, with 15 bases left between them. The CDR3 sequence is CSVPRVGPGYTF. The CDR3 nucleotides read TGCAGCGTCCCGAGGGTAGGACCTGGCTACACCTTC.

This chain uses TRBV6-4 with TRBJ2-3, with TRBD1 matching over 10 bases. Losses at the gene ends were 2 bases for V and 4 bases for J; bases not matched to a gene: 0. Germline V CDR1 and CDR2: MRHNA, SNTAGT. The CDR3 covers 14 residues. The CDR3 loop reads CASSDGQGADTQYF. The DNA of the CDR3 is TGTGCCAGCAGTGACGGACAGGGGGCAGATACGCAGTATTTT.

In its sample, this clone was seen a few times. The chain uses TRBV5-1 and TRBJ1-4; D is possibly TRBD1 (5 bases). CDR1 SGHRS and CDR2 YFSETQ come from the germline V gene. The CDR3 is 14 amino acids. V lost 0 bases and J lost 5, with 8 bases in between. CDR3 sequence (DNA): TGCGCCAGCAGCTTGGGGGGGGAGAATGAAAAACTGTTTTTT. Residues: CASSLGGENEKLFF.

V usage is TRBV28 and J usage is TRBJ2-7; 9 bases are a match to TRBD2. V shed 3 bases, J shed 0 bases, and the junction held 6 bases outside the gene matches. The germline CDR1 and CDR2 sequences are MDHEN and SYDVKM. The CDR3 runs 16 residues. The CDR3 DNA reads TGTGCCAGCAGTTTTAGTCTAGCGGGGATCTCCTACGAGCAGTACTTC. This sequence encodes CASSFSLAGISYEQYF.

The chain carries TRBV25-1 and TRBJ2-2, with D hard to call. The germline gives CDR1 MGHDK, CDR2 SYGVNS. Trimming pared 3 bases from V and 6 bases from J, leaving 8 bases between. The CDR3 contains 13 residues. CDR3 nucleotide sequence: TGTGCCAGCAGTGAGAATCGAGCCGGGGAGCTGTTTTTT. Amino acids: CASSENRAGELFF.

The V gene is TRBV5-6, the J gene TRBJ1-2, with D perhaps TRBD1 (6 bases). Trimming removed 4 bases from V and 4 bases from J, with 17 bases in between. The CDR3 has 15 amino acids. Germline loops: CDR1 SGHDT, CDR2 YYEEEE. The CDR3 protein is CASSDEQGGAYGYTF. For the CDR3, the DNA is TGTGCCAGCAGCGACGAACAGGGAGGGGCCTATGGCTACACCTTC. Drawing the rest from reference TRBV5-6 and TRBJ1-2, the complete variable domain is DAGVTQSPTHLIKTRGQQVTLRCSPKSGHDTVSWYQQALGQGPQFIFQYYEEEERQRGNFPDRFSGHQFPNYSSELNVNALLLGDSALYLCASSDEQGGAYGYTFGSGTRLTVV.

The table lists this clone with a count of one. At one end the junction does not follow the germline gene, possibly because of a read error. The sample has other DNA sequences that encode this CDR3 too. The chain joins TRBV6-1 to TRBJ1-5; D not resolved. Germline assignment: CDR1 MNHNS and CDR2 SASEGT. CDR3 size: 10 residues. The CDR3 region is CASSEGGQHF. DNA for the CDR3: TGTGCCAGCAGCGAAGGCGGCCAGCATTTT.

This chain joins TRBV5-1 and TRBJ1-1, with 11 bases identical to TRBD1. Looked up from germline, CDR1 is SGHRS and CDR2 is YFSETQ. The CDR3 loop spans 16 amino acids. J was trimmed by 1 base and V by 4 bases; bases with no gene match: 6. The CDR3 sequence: CASSEGTGGRNTEAFF. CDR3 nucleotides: TGCGCCAGCAGCGAAGGGACAGGGGGGCGGAACACTGAAGCTTTCTTT.

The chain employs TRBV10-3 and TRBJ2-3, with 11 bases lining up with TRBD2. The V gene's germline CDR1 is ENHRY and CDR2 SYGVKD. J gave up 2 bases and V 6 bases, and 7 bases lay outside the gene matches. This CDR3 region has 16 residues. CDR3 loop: CAIRRGLAAPTDTQYF. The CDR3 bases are TGTGCCATCAGGAGGGGACTAGCGGCCCCCACAGATACGCAGTATTTT.

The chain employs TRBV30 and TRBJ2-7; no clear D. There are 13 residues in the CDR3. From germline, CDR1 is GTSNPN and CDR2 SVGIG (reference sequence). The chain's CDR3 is CFCKQKAAYEQYF. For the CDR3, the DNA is TGTTTTTGCAAGCAGAAGGCGGCATACGAGCAGTACTTC.

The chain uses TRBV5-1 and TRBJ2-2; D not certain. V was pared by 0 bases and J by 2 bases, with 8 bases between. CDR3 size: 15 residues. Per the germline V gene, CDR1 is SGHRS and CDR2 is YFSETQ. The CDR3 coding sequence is TGCGCCAGCAGCTTGGATGCGGTTAACACCGGGGAGCTGTTTTTT. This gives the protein CASSLDAVNTGELFF.